Only a few counts were recorded for the clone carrying this T cell receptor beta chain. The CDR3 extends over 12 amino acids. Trimming took off 6 bases at V and 3 bases at J, with 8 bases between the two ends. Germline loops: CDR1 MNHNS, CDR2 SASEGT. This sample is part of a study of beta chain features in type 1 diabetes. Expressed TCRB transcripts were sequenced because the entire RNA isolate underwent reverse transcription. Here immunoSEQ multiplex PCR was the method, and the copy in TCRdb shows in-frame clones only, minus some. The table lists about 150,000 clones, approximately 10% of them singletons, with over 2% in the top ten.

The chain combines TRBV6-1 with TRBJ1-1; D unresolved. This receptor was taken from a man younger than 35 in good health. The sample was central memory CD4+ T cells from blood. CDR3 DNA: TGTGCCAGCAGGGCGGTGGACACTGAAGCTTTCTTT. Translating it yields CASRAVDTEAFF.